Listed here are 32 T cell receptor beta chains from one sample, sequenced in a study of blood T cell repertoires in COVID-19. Generated by immunoSEQ multiplex PCR, the TCRdb table keeps only in-frame clones and is missing some. The repertoire has tens of thousands of clones, about nine tenths of them found once; the top ten carry approximately 7%. Sequencing used peripheral blood. Every receptor here comes from a man aged 50 to 59 with active COVID-19.

The chain joins TRBV7-9 to TRBJ1-4; 7 nucleotides align to TRBD1. Germline V gene sequence: CDR1 SEHNR, CDR2 FQNEAQ (reference sequence). V shed 4 bases and J 8 bases; nucleotides not matched to a gene: 10. The CDR3 has 15 residues. The DNA of the CDR3 is TGTGCCAGCAGCTCCCTACAGGGGCGAGGCGAAAAACTGTTTTTT. Amino acid sequence: CASSSLQGRGEKLFF. The full variable domain, rest sourced from reference TRBV7-9 and TRBJ1-4, is DTGVSQNPRHKITKRGQNVTFRCDPISEHNRLYWYRQTLGQGPEFLTYFQNEAQLEKSRLLSDRFSAERPKGSFSTLEIQRTEQGDSAMYLCASSSLQGRGEKLFFGSGTQLSVL.

In this sample, this clone turned up once. The chain joins TRBV12-5 to TRBJ1-2, with D perhaps TRBD1 (6 bases). V was shortened by 4 bases and J by 0 bases, with 15 bases between the two germline ends. The CDR3 spans 16 residues. Germline V gene sequence: CDR1 LGHNT, CDR2 FRNRAP. The CDR3 protein is CASGWTNRDPNYGYTF. Here the CDR3 DNA reads TGTGCTAGTGGTTGGACGAACAGGGACCCTAACTATGGCTACACCTTC.

The V gene is TRBV27, the J gene TRBJ1-3; D may be TRBD1 (5 bases). Trimming stripped 2 bases from V and 3 bases from J, with 11 bases between. This CDR3 region has 15 residues. Germline V CDR1 and CDR2: MNHEY, SMNVEV (reference sequence). The CDR3 loop reads CASSLNGALGNTIYF. DNA for the CDR3: TGTGCCAGCAGTTTAAATGGGGCGCTTGGAAACACCATATATTTT.

This chain links TRBV18 with TRBJ2-1; TRBD1 is a possible D gene (6 bases). The germline V and J ends were trimmed by 8 bases and 6 bases, with 11 bases remaining between them. Looked up from germline, CDR1 is KGHSH and CDR2 is LQKENI. This CDR3 is 12 amino acids long. CDR3 nucleotides: TGTGCCAGCACTGGACAGACCAATGAGCAGTTCTTC. Encoded protein: CASTGQTNEQFF.

The chain recombines TRBV5-1 with TRBJ2-7, with D possibly being TRBD1 (6 bases). V dropped 0 bases and J dropped 6 bases, with 13 bases sitting between them. This CDR3 is 14 amino acids long. Germline values: CDR1 SGHRS, CDR2 YFSETQ. This CDR3 is CASSLDTGTREQYF. The CDR3 DNA is TGCGCCAGCAGCTTGGATACAGGGACCCGCGAGCAGTACTTC.

The CDR3 sequence is CASSHGGRADTQYF. The CDR3 DNA is TGTGCCAGCTCACATGGCGGGAGGGCAGATACGCAGTATTTT. The chain joins TRBV18 to TRBJ2-3; 9 nucleotides align to TRBD2. This CDR3 has 14 residues. V was pared by 4 bases and J by 4 bases, with 3 bases of the junction left unmatched. CDR1 and CDR2 from the germline V gene are KGHSH and LQKENI.

The chain is built from TRBV24-1 and TRBJ2-3; 8 bases agree with TRBD1. CDR1 is KGHDR and CDR2 is SFDVKD in the germline V gene. The CDR3 runs 17 residues. Losses at the gene ends were 3 bases for V and 4 bases for J; bases not matched to a gene: 11. The CDR3 DNA reads TGTGCCACCAGTGATGGTCCCAGGGGGCTGGCCGCAGATACGCAGTATTTT. As protein: CATSDGPRGLAADTQYF.

This clone was counted once. This chain joins TRBV20-1 and TRBJ2-3; 9 nucleotides agree with TRBD1. From germline, CDR1 is DFQATT and CDR2 SNEGSKA (reference sequence). J gave up 3 bases and V 4 bases, and 11 bases lay outside the gene matches. This CDR3 spans 16 amino acids. This chain's CDR3 is CSANDAGTGRTDTQYF. The CDR3 nucleotides read TGCAGTGCTAATGACGCCGGGACAGGGAGGACAGATACGCAGTATTTT.

The genes are TRBV5-4 and TRBJ2-5; 8 bases match TRBD1. CDR3 size: 17 residues. Germline CDR1 SGHNT, CDR2 YYREEE (reference sequence). V shed 4 bases, J shed 1 base, and the junction held 12 bases outside the gene matches. The CDR3 spells CASSDSGQGVFQETQYF. The CDR3 bases are TGTGCCAGCAGCGACAGCGGACAGGGAGTGTTCCAAGAGACCCAGTACTTC.

The chain uses TRBV24-1 and TRBJ2-7, with D unclear. Per germline, CDR1 KGHDR and CDR2 SFDVKD. The V and J ends lost 5 bases and 2 bases respectively, with 12 bases between them. The CDR3 runs to 14 residues. The CDR3 region is CATSGARTPYEQYF. DNA of the CDR3: TGTGCCACCAGTGGGGCACGAACTCCCTACGAGCAGTACTTC.

The sample holds one count of this clone. The rearrangement uses TRBV5-1 and TRBJ2-7, with 8 nucleotides matching TRBD2. Germline V gene data show CDR1 as SGHRS and CDR2 as YFSETQ. Unmatched junction bases numbered 7, after V lost 2 bases and J lost 6 bases. The CDR3 spans 14 residues. In nucleotides, the CDR3 is TGCGCCAGCAGCTTAGCGGGAGCGGGCGGCGAGCAGTACTTC. It specifies CASSLAGAGGEQYF.

The chain is built from TRBV5-1 and TRBJ2-1; 9 nucleotides align to TRBD2. Trimming at V came to 0 bases and at J to 4 bases, leaving 5 bases not matched to a gene. The germline CDR1 and CDR2 sequences are SGHRS and YFSETQ. The CDR3 is 16 amino acids. CDR3 loop: CASSLAGSGGYNEQFF. The CDR3 nucleotides read TGCGCCAGCAGCTTGGCCGGTAGCGGGGGATACAATGAGCAGTTCTTC.

The rearrangement uses TRBV27 and TRBJ1-5; 7 bases agree with TRBD1. The CDR3 extends over 15 amino acids. Per germline, CDR1 MNHEY and CDR2 SMNVEV (reference sequence). The V gene end was trimmed by 3 bases and the J gene end by 6 bases; junction bases not matched to a gene: 8. DNA for the CDR3: TGTGCCAGCAGTTTGTTAGGGGGCATGGGTCAGCCCCAGCATTTT. Its protein is CASSLLGGMGQPQHF.

This clone is a singleton in its sample. J is TRBJ2-3 and V is TRBV2, with 9 bases fitting TRBD2. This CDR3 comprises 16 residues. J was trimmed by 2 bases and V by 3 bases; bases with no gene match: 6. CDR1 and CDR2 (germline): SNHLY, FYNNEI. CDR3 in amino acids: CASSDGLAGDTDTQYF. The CDR3 DNA reads TGTGCCAGCAGTGATGGATTAGCGGGGGACACAGATACGCAGTATTTT.

This clone was observed once. This chain joins TRBV4-3 and TRBJ2-2, with D possibly TRBD2 on 7 matching bases. CDR1 LGHNA and CDR2 YSLEER come from the germline V gene. Trimming took 1 base from V and 4 from J, leaving 16 bases between them. The CDR3 contains 17 residues. Here the CDR3 DNA reads TGCGCCAGCAGCCAAGGAGGACGGGGGGCGAGCACCGGGGAGCTGTTTTTT. Amino acid sequence: CASSQGGRGASTGELFF.

The V gene is TRBV6-5, the J gene TRBJ1-5; maybe TRBD1 (6 bases). Trimming pared 6 bases from V and 11 bases from J, leaving 17 bases between. The CDR3 totals 13 residues. Germline lookup yields CDR1 MNHEY and CDR2 SVGAGI. DNA for the CDR3: TGTGCCAGCAGAGTGCAACAGGGTTCGGCCCAGCATTTT. Translating gives CASRVQQGSAQHF.

The CDR3 region is CASSQEDRLNGYTF. In DNA form, the CDR3 reads TGCGCCAGCAGCCAAGAGGACAGGTTGAATGGCTACACCTTC. The rearrangement joins TRBV4-3 to TRBJ1-2; 7 positions match TRBD1. The J segment lost 6 bases and the V segment lost 0 bases, leaving 4 bases of the junction unmatched. Germline CDR1 is LGHNA and CDR2 is YSLEER. The CDR3 is made up of 14 amino acids.

This clone appeared a single time. The junction does not match germline at one end; this may be a read error. This chain joins TRBV7-7 and TRBJ2-3; 13 positions match TRBD2. The CDR3 loop spans 15 amino acids. From germline, CDR1 is SSHAT and CDR2 FNYEAQ (reference sequence). The chain's CDR3 is CASSLGLAGPDTQYF. The DNA of the CDR3 is TGTGCTAGCAGCTTGGGACTAGCGGGACCAGATACGCAGTATTTT. Looking up the rest from reference TRBV7-7 and TRBJ2-3 gives the full variable domain: GAGVSQSPRYKVTKRGQDVTLRCDPISSHATLYWYQQALGQGPEFLTYFNYEAQPDKSGLPSDRFSAERPEGSISTLTIQRTEQRDSAMYRCASSLGLAGPDTQYFGPGTRLTVL.

V is TRBV23-1 and J is TRBJ2-1, with 14 nucleotides matching TRBD2. TRBV23-1 is filed as an ORF, its function uncertain. The CDR3 has 17 residues. The junction had 8 bases not matched to a gene; V was cut back by 1 base and J by 9 bases. This chain's CDR3 is CASSQWRLAGGPVEQFF. The DNA for the CDR3 is TGCGCCAGCAGTCAATGGAGACTAGCGGGAGGGCCGGTTGAGCAGTTCTTC.

V usage is TRBV5-4 and J usage is TRBJ1-1, with 7 bases aligning to TRBD1. The germline V gene encodes CDR1 SGHNT and CDR2 YYREEE (reference sequence). CDR3 length: 17 residues. With V trimmed by 0 bases and J by 0 bases, 8 bases remained unmatched. The CDR3 here is CASSLARDSQLNTEAFF. In nucleotides, the CDR3 is TGTGCCAGCAGCTTGGCCAGGGACAGCCAACTGAACACTGAAGCTTTCTTT.

Only one count was recorded for this clone. J is TRBJ2-1 and V is TRBV5-4, with D possibly TRBD1 on 5 matching bases. Looked up from germline, CDR1 is SGHNT and CDR2 is YYREEE (reference sequence). CDR3 length: 13 residues. V lost 3 bases and J lost 1, with 5 bases in between. This CDR3 reads CASSWTSYNEQFF. CDR3 coding DNA: TGTGCCAGCAGCTGGACATCCTACAATGAGCAGTTCTTC.

The J gene is TRBJ1-6, the V gene TRBV7-9; D is undetermined. The CDR3 has 13 residues. Trimming left V 2 bases short and J 8 bases short, with 7 bases between. CDR1 and CDR2 (germline): SEHNR, FQNEAQ (reference sequence). CDR3: CASSLSADSPLHF. The CDR3 nucleotides read TGTGCCAGCAGCTTATCTGCGGATTCACCCCTCCACTTT.

As to this clone: The junction departs from germline at one end; a sequencing error may be responsible. The sample contains more than one DNA sequence encoding this CDR3. The genes are TRBV3-1 (or the pseudogene TRBV3-2) and TRBJ1-5; 9 bases match TRBD1. The CDR3 is 14 amino acids. Germline V gives CDR1 LGHDT, CDR2 YNNKEL (reference sequence). CDR3 protein: CASSQGQGNQPQHF. For the CDR3, the DNA is TGTGCCAGCAGTCAAGGACAGGGGAATCAGCCCCAGCATTTT.

This clone showed up just once. The rearrangement uses TRBV7-2 and TRBJ1-1; no clear D. The V gene lost 2 bases and the J gene lost 1 base, with 2 bases spanning the gap. CDR1 SGHTA and CDR2 FQGNSA come from the germline V gene. The CDR3 has 12 amino acids. The CDR3 region has the DNA TGTGCCAGCAGCTTACAGAACACTGAAGCTTTCTTT. It translates to CASSLQNTEAFF.

V is TRBV7-9 and J is TRBJ1-2; D might be TRBD1 (6 bases). Deletions cut 1 base from V and 12 bases from J, with 12 bases between. This CDR3 contains 12 residues. Germline CDR1 reads SEHNR; CDR2 reads FQNEAQ (reference sequence). In DNA form, the CDR3 reads TGTGCCAGCAGCTTAGATTACAGGGAAGACACCTTC. It codes for CASSLDYREDTF.

To note about this clone: Other nucleotide sequences in the sample specify the same CDR3. The gene calls are TRBV9 and TRBJ2-5; 8 bases line up with TRBD2. Germline V gives CDR1 SGDLS, CDR2 YYNGEE. There are 14 residues in the CDR3. V shed 0 bases, J shed 2 bases, and the junction held 0 bases outside the gene matches. The CDR3 DNA is TGTGCCAGCAGCGTAGCGGGGGGGCAAGAGACCCAGTACTTC. Residues: CASSVAGGQETQYF.

This chain joins TRBV7-9 and TRBJ1-1; 9 positions match TRBD1. The length of the CDR3 is 14 residues. Germline loops: CDR1 SEHNR, CDR2 FQNEAQ (reference sequence). V lost 4 bases and J lost 6; bases outside the gene matches: 6. CDR3 sequence (DNA): TGTGCCAGCAGCTCGACAGGGGGAACCGCTGAAGCTTTCTTT. Protein product: CASSSTGGTAEAFF.

The chain carries TRBV11-3 and TRBJ2-3; D call uncertain. This CDR3 has 14 amino acids. Germline V CDR1 and CDR2: SGHNT, YENEEA. V was pared by 3 bases and J by 0 bases, with 7 bases between. This chain's CDR3 is CASSFGSSTDTQYF. CDR3 DNA: TGTGCCAGCAGCTTCGGGTCCAGCACAGATACGCAGTATTTT.

The chain recombines TRBV18 with TRBJ2-7; D is unclear. Germline CDR1 KGHSH, CDR2 LQKENI. The CDR3 runs to 15 residues. The V end lost 4 bases, the J end lost 0 bases, and 13 bases lay between the germline ends. Here the CDR3 reads CASSRGSESSYEQYF. As DNA, the CDR3 is TGTGCCAGCTCACGAGGCAGCGAGAGCTCCTACGAGCAGTACTTC. The full variable domain, its missing parts supplied by reference TRBV18 and TRBJ2-7, is NAGVMQNPRHLVRRRGQEARLRCSPMKGHSHVYWYRQLPEEGLKFMVYLQKENIIDESGMPKERFSAEFPKEGPSILRIQQVVRGDSAAYFCASSRGSESSYEQYFGPGTRLTVT.

Only a few counts were recorded for this clone. The V gene is TRBV9, the J gene TRBJ1-3; D is perhaps TRBD1 (5 bases). The ends were cut back, 7 bases at V and 0 bases at J, with 14 bases in the middle. Germline CDR1 reads SGDLS; CDR2 reads YYNGEE. This CDR3 contains 15 residues. Here the CDR3 DNA reads TGTGCCAGCGGGTTCGGGGGTCTCTCTGGAAACACCATATATTTT. Translating gives CASGFGGLSGNTIYF.

The V gene is TRBV4-3, the J gene TRBJ1-2; tentative D call: TRBD1 (6 bases). Germline V gene lookup returns CDR1 LGHNA and CDR2 YSLEER. The CDR3 is 15 amino acids. V was shortened by 1 base and J by 2 bases, with 11 bases between the two germline ends. This chain's CDR3 is CASSQGDNQNYGYTF. For the CDR3, the DNA is TGCGCCAGCAGCCAAGGGGACAACCAAAACTATGGCTACACCTTC.

The rearrangement joins TRBV7-2 to TRBJ2-3; 7 positions match TRBD1. The CDR3 sequence is 15 residues long. The V and J ends lost 4 bases and 0 bases, in that order; junction bases with no gene match: 4. Germline V gives CDR1 SGHTA, CDR2 FQGNSA. The DNA of the CDR3 is TGTGCCAGCAGCTACCCACAGGGGAGCACAGATACGCAGTATTTT. Residues: CASSYPQGSTDTQYF. The entire variable domain, with the rest obtained from reference TRBV7-2 and TRBJ2-3, is as follows: GAGVSQSPSNKVTEKGKDVELRCDPISGHTALYWYRQSLGQGLEFLIYFQGNSAPDKSGLPSDRFSAERTGGSVSTLTIQRTQQEDSAVYLCASSYPQGSTDTQYFGPGTRLTVL.